The 9 T cell receptor beta chains presented below share a single source sample, sequenced in a study of blood T cell repertoires in COVID-19. This table comes from immunoSEQ multiplex PCR, and its TCRdb copy is limited to in-frame clones, with some not included. The table shows roughly 220,000 clones, with over 75% occurring only once. Sequenced material: peripheral blood. All receptors come from a man at least 80 years old with acute or convalescent COVID-19.

The chain couples TRBV5-1 to TRBJ2-5; D remains unclear. Trimming pared 0 bases from V and 2 bases from J, leaving 8 bases between. Germline CDR1 reads SGHRS; CDR2 reads YFSETQ. The CDR3 is 14 amino acids. Here the CDR3 DNA reads TGCGCCAGCAGCTTGGCGGCAGGTCAAGAGACCCAGTACTTC. It encodes CASSLAAGQETQYF.

CDR3 in DNA: TGTGCTAGTGGTTTTGGGGACAGGACCTACAATGAGCAGTTCTTC. It specifies CASGFGDRTYNEQFF. The chain recombines TRBV12-5 with TRBJ2-1; 8 bases match TRBD1. Germline values: CDR1 LGHNT, CDR2 FRNRAP. V gave up 3 bases and J gave up 2 bases; unmatched junction bases: 3. The CDR3 consists of 15 residues.

The rearrangement joins TRBV5-1 to TRBJ2-3; weak D call: TRBD2 (5 bases). The CDR3 runs to 14 residues. The germline V and J ends were trimmed by 1 base and 5 bases, with 11 bases remaining between them. The germline CDR1 and CDR2 sequences are SGHRS and YFSETQ. For the CDR3, the DNA is TGCGCCAGCAGCTTGTTGAGGGCGGGAGATACGCAGTATTTT. Protein: CASSLLRAGDTQYF. Using reference TRBV5-1 and TRBJ2-3 for the parts outside the CDR3, the full variable domain is KAGVTQTPRYLIKTRGQQVTLSCSPISGHRSVSWYQQTPGQGLQFLFEYFSETQRNKGNFPGRFSGRQFSNSRSEMNVSTLELGDSALYLCASSLLRAGDTQYFGPGTRLTVL.

V and J are TRBV7-2 and TRBJ2-5; TRBD1 is a possible D gene (6 bases). There are 15 residues in the CDR3. The V gene's germline CDR1 is SGHTA and CDR2 FQGNSA. Trimming removed 7 bases from V and 2 bases from J, with 17 bases in between. DNA for the CDR3: TGTGCCAGCAACCCTCAAGCAGGGGCTCAAGAGACCCAGTACTTC. The encoded protein is CASNPQAGAQETQYF. Filled out from reference TRBV7-2 and TRBJ2-5, the complete variable domain reads GAGVSQSPSNKVTEKGKDVELRCDPISGHTALYWYRQSLGQGLEFLIYFQGNSAPDKSGLPSDRFSAERTGGSVSTLTIQRTQQEDSAVYLCASNPQAGAQETQYFGPGTRLLVL.

This clone showed up just a few times. The sample carries other DNA sequences with the same CDR3. The chain employs TRBV7-6 and TRBJ2-5; 7 bases are a match to TRBD2. The CDR3 length is 13 residues. Germline CDR1 SGHVS, CDR2 FNYEAQ. The junction had 2 bases not matched to a gene; V was cut back by 5 bases and J by 2 bases. CDR3 loop: CASSRGRQETQYF. As DNA, the CDR3 is TGTGCCAGCAGCCGCGGGAGACAAGAGACCCAGTACTTC.

The chain joins TRBV6-5 to TRBJ2-1, with a weak D call TRBD2 (5 bases). Trimming pared 7 bases from V and 6 bases from J, leaving 13 bases between. The CDR3 sequence is 13 residues long. Germline CDR1 reads MNHEY; CDR2 reads SVGAGI. The CDR3 bases are TGTGCCAGCAAGCGGCTTCAGGCCAATGAGCAGTTCTTC. Translation gives CASKRLQANEQFF.

CDR3: CATGTSGSDTQYF. In DNA form, the CDR3 reads TGTGCCACCGGGACTAGCGGGTCAGATACGCAGTATTTT. The chain employs TRBV2 and TRBJ2-3; 12 bases map to TRBD2. Trimming took 10 bases from V and 4 from J; bases not matched to a gene: 3. The CDR3 has 13 residues. Germline V gene lookup returns CDR1 SNHLY and CDR2 FYNNEI.

The table lists this clone with a count of one. The chain couples TRBV5-6 to TRBJ1-5; D may be TRBD1 (6 bases). This CDR3 has 16 residues. The V gene lost 0 bases and the J gene lost 3 bases, with 13 bases spanning the gap. CDR1 is SGHDT and CDR2 is YYEEEE in the germline V gene. The CDR3 DNA sequence: TGTGCCAGCAGCTTGGGCCCCGGGACATACAATCAGCCCCAGCATTTT. Protein: CASSLGPGTYNQPQHF.

The chain is built from TRBV10-3 and TRBJ1-5, with 8 bases fitting TRBD1. The CDR3 consists of 17 residues. The germline V gene encodes CDR1 ENHRY and CDR2 SYGVKD. Losses at the gene ends were 2 bases for V and 3 bases for J; bases not matched to a gene: 9. CDR3 nucleotides: TGTGCCATCAGTGAGCACGGAGACAGGGGTTCCAATCAGCCCCAGCATTTT. Encoded protein: CAISEHGDRGSNQPQHF.